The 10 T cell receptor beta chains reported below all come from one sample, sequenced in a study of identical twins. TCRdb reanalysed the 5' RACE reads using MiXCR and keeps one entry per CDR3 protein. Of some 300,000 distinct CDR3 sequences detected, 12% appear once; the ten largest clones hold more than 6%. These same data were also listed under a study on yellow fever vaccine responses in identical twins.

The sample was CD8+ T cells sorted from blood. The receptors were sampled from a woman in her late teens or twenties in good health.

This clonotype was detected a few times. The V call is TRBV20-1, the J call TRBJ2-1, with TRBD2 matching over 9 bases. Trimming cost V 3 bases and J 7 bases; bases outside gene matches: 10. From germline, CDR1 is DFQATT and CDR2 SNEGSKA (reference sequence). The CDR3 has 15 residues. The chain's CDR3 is CSASKREEVSNEQFF. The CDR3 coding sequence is TGCAGTGCTAGCAAGCGGGAGGAGGTGTCTAATGAGCAGTTCTTC.

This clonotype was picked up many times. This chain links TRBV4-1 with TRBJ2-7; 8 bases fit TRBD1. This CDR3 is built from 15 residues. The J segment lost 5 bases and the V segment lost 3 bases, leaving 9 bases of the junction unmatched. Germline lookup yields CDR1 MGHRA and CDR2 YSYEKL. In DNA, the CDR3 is TGCGCCAGCAGCCAGTCCAGGGGGCCTTATCACGAGCAGTACGTC. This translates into CASSQSRGPYHEQYV.

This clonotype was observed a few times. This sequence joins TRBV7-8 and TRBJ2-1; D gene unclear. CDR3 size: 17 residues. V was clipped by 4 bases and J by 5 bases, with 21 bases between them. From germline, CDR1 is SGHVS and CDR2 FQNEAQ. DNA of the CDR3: TGTGCCAGCAGCTCGCCTGGGTTACCGGAAGACCACAATGAGCAGTTCTTC. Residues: CASSSPGLPEDHNEQFF.

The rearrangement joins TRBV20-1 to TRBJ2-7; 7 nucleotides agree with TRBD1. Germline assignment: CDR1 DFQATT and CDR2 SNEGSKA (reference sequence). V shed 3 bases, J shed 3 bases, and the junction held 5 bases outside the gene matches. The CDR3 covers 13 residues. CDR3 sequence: CSARRTGDYEQYF. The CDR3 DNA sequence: TGCAGTGCTAGGAGGACAGGAGACTACGAGCAGTACTTC.

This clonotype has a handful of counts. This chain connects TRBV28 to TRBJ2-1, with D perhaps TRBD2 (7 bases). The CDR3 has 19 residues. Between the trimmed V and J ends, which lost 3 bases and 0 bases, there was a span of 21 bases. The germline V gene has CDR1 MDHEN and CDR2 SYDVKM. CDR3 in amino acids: CASSFSSWGGLSSYNEQFF. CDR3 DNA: TGTGCCAGCAGTTTTTCTTCCTGGGGGGGCCTGAGCTCCTACAATGAGCAGTTCTTC.

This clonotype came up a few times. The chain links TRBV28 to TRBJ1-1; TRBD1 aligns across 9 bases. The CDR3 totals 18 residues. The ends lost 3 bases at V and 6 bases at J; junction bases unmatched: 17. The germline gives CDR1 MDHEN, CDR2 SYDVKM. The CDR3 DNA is TGTGCCAGCAGTTTTCTGACATTGGACAGGGGCGGAGGCCCTGAAGCTTTCTTT. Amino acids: CASSFLTLDRGGGPEAFF. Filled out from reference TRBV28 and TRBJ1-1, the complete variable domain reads DVKVTQSSRYLVKRTGEKVFLECVQDMDHENMFWYRQDPGLGLRLIYFSYDVKMKEKGDIPEGYSVSREKKERFSLILESASTNQTSMYLCASSFLTLDRGGGPEAFFGQGTRLTVV.

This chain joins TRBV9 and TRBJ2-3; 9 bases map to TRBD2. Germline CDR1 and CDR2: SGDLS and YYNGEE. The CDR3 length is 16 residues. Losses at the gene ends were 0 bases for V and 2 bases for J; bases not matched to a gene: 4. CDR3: CASSVALAGHTDTQYF. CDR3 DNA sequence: TGTGCCAGCAGCGTAGCTCTAGCGGGGCACACAGATACGCAGTATTTT.

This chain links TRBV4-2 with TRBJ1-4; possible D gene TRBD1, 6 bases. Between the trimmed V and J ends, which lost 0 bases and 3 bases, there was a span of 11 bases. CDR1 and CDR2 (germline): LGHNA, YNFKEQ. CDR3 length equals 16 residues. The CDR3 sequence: CASSQDAGEPNEKLFF. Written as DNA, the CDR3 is TGTGCCAGCAGCCAAGATGCAGGGGAACCTAATGAAAAACTGTTTTTT.

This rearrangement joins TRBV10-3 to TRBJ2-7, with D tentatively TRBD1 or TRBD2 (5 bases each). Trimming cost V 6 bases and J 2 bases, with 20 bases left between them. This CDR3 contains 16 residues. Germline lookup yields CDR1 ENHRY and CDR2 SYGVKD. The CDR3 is CAISGTYSGHTYEQYV. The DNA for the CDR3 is TGTGCCATCAGCGGGACGTACTCCGGCCATACCTACGAGCAGTACGTC.

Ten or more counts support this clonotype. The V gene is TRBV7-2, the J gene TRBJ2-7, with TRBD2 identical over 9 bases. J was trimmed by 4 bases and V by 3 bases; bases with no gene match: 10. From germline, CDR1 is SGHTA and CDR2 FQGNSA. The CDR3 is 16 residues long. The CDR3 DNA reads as TGTGCCAGCAGCTTTAATAAGGGACTAGCTGGGTACGAGCAGTACTTC. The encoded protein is CASSFNKGLAGYEQYF.